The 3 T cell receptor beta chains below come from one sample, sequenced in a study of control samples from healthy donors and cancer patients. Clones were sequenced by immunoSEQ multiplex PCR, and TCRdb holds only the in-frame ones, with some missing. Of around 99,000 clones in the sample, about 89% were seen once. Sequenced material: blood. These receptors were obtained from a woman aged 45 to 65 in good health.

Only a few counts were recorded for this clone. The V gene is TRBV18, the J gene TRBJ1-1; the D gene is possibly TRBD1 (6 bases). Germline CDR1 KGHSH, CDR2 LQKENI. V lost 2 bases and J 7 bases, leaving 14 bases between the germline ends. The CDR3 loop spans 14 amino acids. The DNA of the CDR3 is TGTGCCAGCTCACCAACCGACAGGACCTTTGAAGCTTTCTTT. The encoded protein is CASSPTDRTFEAFF.

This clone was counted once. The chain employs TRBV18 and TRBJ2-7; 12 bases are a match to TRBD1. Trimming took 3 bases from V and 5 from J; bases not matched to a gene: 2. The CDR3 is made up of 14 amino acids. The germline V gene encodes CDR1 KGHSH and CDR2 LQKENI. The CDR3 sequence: CASSPGTGGHEQYF. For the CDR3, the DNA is TGTGCCAGCTCACCCGGGACAGGGGGCCACGAGCAGTACTTC. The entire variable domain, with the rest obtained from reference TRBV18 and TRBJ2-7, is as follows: NAGVMQNPRHLVRRRGQEARLRCSPMKGHSHVYWYRQLPEEGLKFMVYLQKENIIDESGMPKERFSAEFPKEGPSILRIQQVVRGDSAAYFCASSPGTGGHEQYFGPGTRLTVT.

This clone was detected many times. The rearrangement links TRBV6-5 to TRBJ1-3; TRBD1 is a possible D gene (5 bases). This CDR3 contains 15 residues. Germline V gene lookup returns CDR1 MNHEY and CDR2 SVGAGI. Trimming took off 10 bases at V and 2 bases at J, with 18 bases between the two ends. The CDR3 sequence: CATADRDGAGNTIYF. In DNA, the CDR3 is TGTGCCACCGCAGACCGGGACGGGGCTGGAAACACCATATATTTT.